One sample yielded the 20 T cell receptor beta chains listed below, sequenced in a study of beta chain features in type 1 diabetes. The isolated RNA, all of it, was reverse transcribed, so expressed TCRB transcripts were what got sequenced. Some clones are missing from TCRdb's copy, which holds only in-frame ones; the method was immunoSEQ multiplex PCR. The sample contains some 150,000 clones, 8% to 13% of which appear only once. The sequencing sample was made of naive CD4+ T cells from blood. These receptors were taken from a man between 18 and 29 years old in good health.

The chain has TRBV7-2 and TRBJ2-1, with 8 bases lining up with TRBD1. V lost 3 bases to trimming and J lost 4 bases; unmatched junction nucleotides: 2. Germline CDR1 and CDR2: SGHTA and FQGNSA. The CDR3 has 14 residues. The CDR3 is CASSFGTGYNEQFF. The CDR3 DNA follows: TGTGCCAGCAGCTTCGGGACAGGTTACAATGAGCAGTTCTTC.

This clone was detected only a few times. V usage is TRBV19 and J usage is TRBJ2-2; D may be TRBD2 (6 bases). This CDR3 is built from 14 residues. The germline gives CDR1 LNHDA, CDR2 SQIVND (reference sequence). The V end was cut by 3 bases, the J end by 5 bases, with 10 bases between. The CDR3 protein is CASSISRGTGELFF. DNA of the CDR3: TGTGCCAGTAGTATCTCGCGGGGAACCGGGGAGCTGTTTTTT.

DNA for the CDR3: TGTGCCAGCAGTGGAGGGCCAAGCTATGGCTACACCTTC. It codes for CASSGGPSYGYTF. The gene calls are TRBV6-5 and TRBJ1-2, with D unresolved. Between the trimmed V and J ends, which lost 5 bases and 4 bases, there was a span of 11 bases. This CDR3 comprises 13 residues. Per germline, CDR1 MNHEY and CDR2 SVGAGI.

This chain connects TRBV18 to TRBJ2-7; 12 bases line up with TRBD2. Trimming cost V 0 bases and J 3 bases; bases outside gene matches: 3. The CDR3 extends over 16 amino acids. Germline CDR1 and CDR2: KGHSH and LQKENI. The CDR3 is CASSPPQLAGGYEQYF. In DNA, the CDR3 is TGTGCCAGCTCACCACCCCAACTAGCGGGGGGCTACGAGCAGTACTTC.

This clone was counted between two and nine times. The rearrangement joins TRBV10-3 to TRBJ2-7, with 8 bases lining up with TRBD2. Germline CDR1 ENHRY, CDR2 SYGVKD. V gave up 10 bases and J gave up 3 bases; unmatched junction bases: 14. The CDR3 has 15 residues. CDR3 nucleotide sequence: TGTGCCACCACTTCGGGGGGGGCTTCTTTCTACGAGCAGTACTTC. Protein sequence: CATTSGGASFYEQYF.

The chain joins TRBV21-1 to TRBJ1-3. TRBV21-1 is classified as a pseudogene. The CDR3 totals 16 residues. The CDR3, as DNA: TGTGCCAGCAGCACCCGACACGGGGTGAGGGGAAACACCATATATTTT. This encodes CASSTRHGVRGNTIYF.

This clone was observed many times. This chain uses TRBV9 with TRBJ2-5, with 7 positions matching TRBD1. V trimming: 4 bases; J trimming: 5 bases; junction bases outside the gene matches: 2. This CDR3 region has 12 residues. CDR1 is SGDLS and CDR2 is YYNGEE in the germline V gene. The CDR3 DNA reads TGTGCCAGCAGCAGGGGGCACGAGACCCAGTACTTC. Its translation: CASSRGHETQYF.

In this sample, this clone turned up many times. CDR3 protein: CATSRDFSQGDGYTF. DNA of the CDR3: TGTGCCACCAGCAGAGATTTTTCACAGGGGGATGGCTACACCTTC. J is TRBJ1-2 and V is TRBV15, with 8 positions matching TRBD1. CDR1 and CDR2 from the germline V gene are LNHNV and YYDKDF (reference sequence). V gave up 0 bases and J gave up 6 bases; unmatched junction bases: 6. The CDR3 is 15 amino acids.

This clone has a single count. No conserved phenylalanine or tryptophan ends this CDR3, so it is likely a read error. J is TRBJ1-2 and V is TRBV4-2; 9 nucleotides match TRBD1. Germline lookup yields CDR1 LGHNA and CDR2 YNFKEQ. V was clipped by 1 base and J by 2 bases; unmatched bases: 5. This CDR3 is built from 16 residues. Here the CDR3 reads CASSQGGQGRNYGYTL. CDR3 DNA: TGTGCCAGCAGCCAAGGGGGACAGGGTAGGAACTATGGCTACACCCTC.

This rearrangement joins TRBV6-5 to TRBJ2-1; TRBD2 matches at 9 bases. Per the germline V gene, CDR1 is MNHEY and CDR2 is SVGAGI. J was trimmed by 1 base and V by 0 bases; bases with no gene match: 1. The CDR3 sequence is 16 residues long. In DNA, the CDR3 is TGTGCCAGCAGTTACTCCAGCGGGGGGTCCTACAATGAGCAGTTCTTC. Amino acids: CASSYSSGGSYNEQFF.

This clone was observed many times. J is TRBJ2-2 and V is TRBV30; TRBD2 might be the D (6 bases). Trimming took 0 bases from V and 5 from J, leaving 7 bases between them. The CDR3 loop spans 13 amino acids. Looked up from germline, CDR1 is GTSNPN and CDR2 is SVGIG (reference sequence). The CDR3 sequence: CAWSVGGTGELFF. CDR3 DNA sequence: TGTGCCTGGAGTGTAGGAGGGACCGGGGAGCTGTTTTTT.

In its sample, this clone was seen many times. The rearrangement joins TRBV7-9 to TRBJ2-7; 7 nucleotides line up with TRBD2. Germline V gives CDR1 SEHNR, CDR2 FQNEAQ (reference sequence). V gave up 2 bases and J gave up 5 bases; unmatched junction bases: 0. The CDR3 length is 12 residues. The CDR3 DNA is TGTGCCAGCAGCTTAAGCGGGAACGAGCAGTACTTC. Protein product: CASSLSGNEQYF.

This sequence joins TRBV18 and TRBJ2-2; D possibly corresponds to TRBD1 (6 bases). Germline-derived CDR1 and CDR2 are KGHSH and LQKENI. The CDR3 extends over 14 amino acids. Between the trimmed V and J ends, which lost 6 bases and 2 bases, there was a span of 10 bases. This chain's CDR3 is CASSADRNTGELFF. The CDR3 bases are TGTGCCAGCTCCGCGGACAGAAACACCGGGGAGCTGTTTTTT.

This clone came up a few times. This sequence joins TRBV4-2 and TRBJ2-1; 9 bases line up with TRBD2. This CDR3 is built from 16 residues. Germline CDR1 is LGHNA and CDR2 is YNFKEQ. V shed 2 bases and J 0 bases; nucleotides not matched to a gene: 2. CDR3 coding DNA: TGTGCCAGCAGCCAACCTAGCGGGGCCTCCTACAATGAGCAGTTCTTC. Its protein is CASSQPSGASYNEQFF.

The sample holds a few counts of this clone. The chain has TRBV2 and TRBJ1-1; 7 nucleotides match TRBD1. This CDR3 region has 14 residues. The V and J ends lost 7 bases and 2 bases, in that order; junction bases with no gene match: 7. CDR1 SNHLY and CDR2 FYNNEI come from the germline V gene. CDR3 region: CASKDTGANTEAFF. As DNA, the CDR3 is TGTGCCAGCAAAGACACAGGGGCCAACACTGAAGCTTTCTTT.

This clone was counted a few times. The J gene is TRBJ2-7, the V gene TRBV11-2, with D hard to call. The CDR3 is 11 residues long. Germline loops: CDR1 SGHAT, CDR2 FQNNGV. Between the trimmed V and J ends, which lost 3 bases and 2 bases, there was a span of 2 bases. DNA of the CDR3: TGTGCCAGCAGCTTCGCCTACGAGCAGTACTTC. Its protein is CASSFAYEQYF.

The chain recombines TRBV7-9 with TRBJ1-2, with TRBD1 matching 8 bases. The CDR3 extends over 16 amino acids. The J segment lost 7 bases and the V segment lost 5 bases, leaving 15 bases of the junction unmatched. The germline V gene has CDR1 SEHNR and CDR2 FQNEAQ (reference sequence). DNA of the CDR3: TGTGCCAGCAGCCAGACCCGGACAGGGTCTGGGTCTGGCTACACCTTC. Encoded protein: CASSQTRTGSGSGYTF.

This clone was detected only a few times. The chain links TRBV5-1 to TRBJ2-1, with 12 bases that match TRBD2. This CDR3 has 16 amino acids. Looked up from germline, CDR1 is SGHRS and CDR2 is YFSETQ. The J segment lost 7 bases and the V segment lost 3 bases, leaving 8 bases of the junction unmatched. The CDR3 spells CASSYLGLAGWNEQFF. Here the CDR3 DNA reads TGCGCCAGCAGCTACCTAGGACTAGCGGGGTGGAATGAGCAGTTCTTC.

The sample holds a few counts of this clone. The chain links TRBV29-1 to TRBJ2-5; D is ambiguous. Germline lookup yields CDR1 SQVTM and CDR2 ANQGSEA. The CDR3 is made up of 14 amino acids. Deletions cut 3 bases from V and 1 base from J, with 12 bases between. The CDR3, as DNA: TGCAGCGTTGAGGTCCAATTACTCCAAGAGACCCAGTACTTC. Translation: CSVEVQLLQETQYF.

This clone appeared many times. Here the CDR3 reads CAISPGLETQYF. The DNA for the CDR3 is TGTGCCATCAGTCCGGGATTAGAGACCCAGTACTTC. J is TRBJ2-5 and V is TRBV10-3, with a possible D match to TRBD2 (5 bases). Between the trimmed V and J ends, which lost 5 bases and 4 bases, there was a span of 8 bases. Germline CDR1 is ENHRY and CDR2 is SYGVKD. The CDR3 loop spans 12 amino acids.